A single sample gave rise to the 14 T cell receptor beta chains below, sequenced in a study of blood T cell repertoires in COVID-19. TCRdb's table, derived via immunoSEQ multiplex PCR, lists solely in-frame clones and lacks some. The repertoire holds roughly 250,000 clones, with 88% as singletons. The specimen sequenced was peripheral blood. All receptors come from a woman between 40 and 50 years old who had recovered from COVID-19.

This CDR3 is CASSLGLAKNEQFF. The DNA for the CDR3 is TGTGCCAGCAGCTTAGGACTAGCGAAAAATGAGCAGTTCTTC. This chain links TRBV7-3 with TRBJ2-1; 9 bases match TRBD2. Looked up from germline, CDR1 is SGHTA and CDR2 is FQGTGA. This CDR3 spans 14 amino acids. The V and J ends lost 2 bases and 7 bases, in that order; junction bases with no gene match: 3.

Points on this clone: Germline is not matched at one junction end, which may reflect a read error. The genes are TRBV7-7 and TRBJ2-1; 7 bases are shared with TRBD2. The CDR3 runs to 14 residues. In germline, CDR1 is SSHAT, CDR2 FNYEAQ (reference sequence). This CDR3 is CASSRRAGHNEQFF. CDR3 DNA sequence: TGTGCTAGCAGCCGTAGAGCGGGGCACAATGAGCAGTTCTTC.

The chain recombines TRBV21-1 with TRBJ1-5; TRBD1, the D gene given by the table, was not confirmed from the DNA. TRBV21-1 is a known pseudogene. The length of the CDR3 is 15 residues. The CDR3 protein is CASNDSAWCNQPQHF. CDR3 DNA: TGTGCCAGCAACGACAGTGCCTGGTGCAATCAGCCCCAGCATTTT.

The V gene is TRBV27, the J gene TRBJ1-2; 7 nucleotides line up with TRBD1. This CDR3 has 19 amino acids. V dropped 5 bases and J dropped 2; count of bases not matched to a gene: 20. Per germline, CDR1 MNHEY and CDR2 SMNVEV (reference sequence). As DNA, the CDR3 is TGTGCCAGCAGTCCAGCCCCAGGGACAGTAGAAAATTCCAACTATGGCTACACCTTC. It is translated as CASSPAPGTVENSNYGYTF.

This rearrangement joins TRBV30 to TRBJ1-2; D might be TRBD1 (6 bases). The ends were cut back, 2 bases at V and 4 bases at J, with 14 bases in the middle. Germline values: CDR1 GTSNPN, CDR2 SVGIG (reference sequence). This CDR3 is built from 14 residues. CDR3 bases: TGTGCCTGGAGTTCAGGGGATGCCCTCTATGGCTACACCTTC. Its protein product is CAWSSGDALYGYTF.

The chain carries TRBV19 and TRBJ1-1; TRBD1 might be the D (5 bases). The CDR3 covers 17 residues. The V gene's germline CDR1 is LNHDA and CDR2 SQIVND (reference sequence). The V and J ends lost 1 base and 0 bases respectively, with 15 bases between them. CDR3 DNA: TGTGCCAGTAGTATAGGGGCAGGGCCTGCCATGAACACTGAAGCTTTCTTT. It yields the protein CASSIGAGPAMNTEAFF.

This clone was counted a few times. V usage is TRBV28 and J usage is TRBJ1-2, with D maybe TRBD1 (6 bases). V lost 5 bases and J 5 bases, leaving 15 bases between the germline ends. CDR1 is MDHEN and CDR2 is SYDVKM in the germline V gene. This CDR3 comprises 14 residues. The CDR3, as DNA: TGTGCCAGCAGTCCCTTCAGCAGGGGATATGGCTACACCTTC. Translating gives CASSPFSRGYGYTF.

The DNA of the CDR3 is TGTGCCAGCACCCCAGCGGGTGTCACCGGGGAGCTGTTTTTT. Its protein is CASTPAGVTGELFF. The chain combines TRBV6-5 with TRBJ2-2; weak D call: TRBD2 (6 bases). There are 14 residues in the CDR3. V was pared by 7 bases and J by 4 bases, with 13 bases between. CDR1 and CDR2 from the germline V gene are MNHEY and SVGAGI.

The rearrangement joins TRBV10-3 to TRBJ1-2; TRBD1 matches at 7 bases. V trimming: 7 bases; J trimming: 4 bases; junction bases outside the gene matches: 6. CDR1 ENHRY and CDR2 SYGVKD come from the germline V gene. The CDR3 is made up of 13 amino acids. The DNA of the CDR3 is TGTGCCATCACAACAGGGGACGCCTATGGCTACACCTTC. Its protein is CAITTGDAYGYTF.

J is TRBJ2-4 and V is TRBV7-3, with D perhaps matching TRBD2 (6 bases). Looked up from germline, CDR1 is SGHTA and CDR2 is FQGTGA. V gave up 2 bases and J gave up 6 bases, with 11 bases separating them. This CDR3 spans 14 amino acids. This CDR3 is CASSLDGGGNIQYF. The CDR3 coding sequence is TGTGCCAGCAGCTTAGATGGGGGAGGAAACATTCAGTACTTC.

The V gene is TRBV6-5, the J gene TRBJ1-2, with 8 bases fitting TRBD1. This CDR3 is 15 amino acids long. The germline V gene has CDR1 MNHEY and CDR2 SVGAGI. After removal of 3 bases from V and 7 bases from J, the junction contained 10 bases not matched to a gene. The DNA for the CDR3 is TGTGCCAGCAGTTATTCAGGGGGCGCGTGGGGTGGCTACACCTTC. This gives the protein CASSYSGGAWGGYTF.

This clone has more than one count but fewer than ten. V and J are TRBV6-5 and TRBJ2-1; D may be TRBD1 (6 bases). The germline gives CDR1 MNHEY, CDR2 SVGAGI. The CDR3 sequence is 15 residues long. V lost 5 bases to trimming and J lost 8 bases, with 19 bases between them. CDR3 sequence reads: CASSLTGRERDEQFF. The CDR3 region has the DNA TGTGCCAGCAGTCTCACAGGGCGTGAGAGGGATGAGCAGTTCTTC.

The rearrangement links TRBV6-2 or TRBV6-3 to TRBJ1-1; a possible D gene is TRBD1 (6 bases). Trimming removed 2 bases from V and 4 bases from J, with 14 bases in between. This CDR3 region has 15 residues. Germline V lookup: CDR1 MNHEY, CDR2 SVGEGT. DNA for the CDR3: TGTGCCAGCAGTTACCGGGGGGGCGTGGGCACTGAAGCTTTCTTT. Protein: CASSYRGGVGTEAFF.

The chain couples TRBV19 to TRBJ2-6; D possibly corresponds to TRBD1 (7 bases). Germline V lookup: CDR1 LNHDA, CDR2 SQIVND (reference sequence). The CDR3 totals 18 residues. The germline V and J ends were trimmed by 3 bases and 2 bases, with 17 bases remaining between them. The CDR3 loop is CASSIPRTGGAGANVLTF. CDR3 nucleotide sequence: TGTGCCAGTAGTATCCCCCGGACAGGAGGGGCTGGGGCCAACGTCCTGACTTTC. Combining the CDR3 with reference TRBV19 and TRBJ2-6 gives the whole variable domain DGGITQSPKYLFRKEGQNVTLSCEQNLNHDAMYWYRQDPGQGLRLIYYSQIVNDFQKGDIAEGYSVSREKKESFPLTVTSAQKNPTAFYLCASSIPRTGGAGANVLTFGAGSRLTVL.